The clone carrying this T cell receptor beta chain was recorded many times. The antigen is undetermined. The record originates from a study of CD8+CD57+ T cells in acquired aplastic anemia. Study details: Yields of DNA that came from sorted CD4+ and CD8+ cells averaged roughly 3 ug.

Whole-study findings and limits: Any difference that existed in CD8+ Simpson's diversity between patients and controls was not significant. About 29 sequences, all CD8+ CDR3, were shared between patients and controls.

The CDR3 consists of 16 residues. Looked up from germline, CDR1 is LNHDA and CDR2 is SQIVND (reference sequence). V shed 5 bases and J shed 0 bases, with 14 bases lying between them. Researchers used genomic DNA as the template to profile TCR beta VDJ and CDR3. TCRdb re-called the reads with MiXCR, one entry per CDR3 protein. Of hundreds of thousands of distinct CDR3 sequences listed, 65% to 80% are singletons. The source of this sequence is a human donor in good health, serving as a control. The chain has TRBV19 and TRBJ1-5; D is ambiguous. Sequencing was done on a sample of sorted CD4+, CD8+, or CD8+CD57+ T cells (not recorded which) from PBMCs. The CDR3 DNA follows: TGTGCCAGTAGTGTGGGCCTGCCCTATAGCAATCAGCCCCAGCATTTT. Its translation: CASSVGLPYSNQPQHF.